This note documents a single T cell receptor (beta chain) sequence. This CDR3 spans 14 amino acids. Germline CDR1 is MNHNY and CDR2 is SVGAGI (reference sequence). V trimming: 7 bases; J trimming: 10 bases; junction bases outside the gene matches: 9. The data originate from a study of OX40 agonist ivuxolimab in advanced cancers. The table came from immunoSEQ multiplex PCR; TCRdb's copy has only in-frame clones and leaves some out. The repertoire holds fewer than 85,000 clones, with around 80% as singletons. The material was CD4+ or CD8+ T cells sorted from blood, obtained in a trial of the OX40 agonist ivuxolimab. This TCR was recovered from an adult with an advanced solid tumor such as melanoma, head and neck, liver or kidney cancer. The chain joins TRBV6-6 to TRBJ1-4, with 10 positions matching TRBD1. The CDR3 region is CASNPGTGEGKLFF. DNA for the CDR3: TGTGCCAGCAACCCCGGGACAGGGGAGGGAAAACTGTTTTTT.